The 23 T cell receptor beta chains below come from one sample, sequenced in a study of T cell responses to AZD1222 COVID-19 vaccine. Generated by immunoSEQ multiplex PCR, the TCRdb table keeps only in-frame clones and is missing some. The sample consists of more than 75,000 clones, less than 95% of them appearing once. The sequenced sample was peripheral blood, obtained 28 days after the second AZD1222 dose. The receptor set was obtained from an adult who received the AZD1222 COVID-19 vaccine.

In its sample, this clone was seen once. The V and J genes are TRBV19 and TRBJ2-7; no clear D gene. The germline gives CDR1 LNHDA, CDR2 SQIVND (reference sequence). V lost 7 bases, J lost 2 bases, and 12 bases lay in between. The CDR3 has 13 residues. The CDR3 DNA reads as TGTGCCAGTACTAGTCGGCCCCCCTACGAGCAGTACTTC. Its protein is CASTSRPPYEQYF.

The genes are TRBV7-9 and TRBJ2-1; TRBD1 aligns across 12 bases. The CDR3 loop spans 16 amino acids. The V segment lost 2 bases and the J segment 7 bases; nucleotides outside the gene matches: 6. In germline, CDR1 is SEHNR, CDR2 FQNEAQ (reference sequence). CDR3 in amino acids: CASSLWAGQGANEQFF. The CDR3 DNA sequence: TGTGCCAGCAGCTTATGGGCGGGACAGGGGGCAAATGAGCAGTTCTTC.

This sequence joins TRBV6-4 and TRBJ2-7; 10 positions agree with TRBD2. Germline V gene data show CDR1 as MRHNA and CDR2 as SNTAGT. This CDR3 contains 14 residues. The V and J ends lost 6 bases and 6 bases, in that order; junction bases with no gene match: 8. The CDR3 sequence is CASRLAGVPLEQYF. CDR3 nucleotides: TGTGCCAGCAGGCTAGCGGGGGTACCCCTCGAGCAGTACTTC.

J is TRBJ2-2 and V is TRBV3-1 (or the pseudogene TRBV3-2), with 10 bases aligning to TRBD2. CDR3 length equals 17 residues. In germline, CDR1 is LGHDT, CDR2 YNNKEL (reference sequence). Germline trimming cut 2 bases from V and 7 bases from J; bases unmatched to any gene: 10. The CDR3 nucleotides are TGTGCCAGCAGCCAACCGGGGATAGCGGGAGGAGGCGGGGAGCTGTTTTTT. This encodes CASSQPGIAGGGGELFF.

The gene calls are TRBV30 and TRBJ2-5, with D uncertain. Germline CDR1 is GTSNPN and CDR2 is SVGIG (reference sequence). The V end lost 1 base, the J end lost 1 base, and 7 bases lay between the germline ends. The CDR3 totals 13 residues. The CDR3 DNA follows: TGTGCCTGGAGTGGTAGGGCCCAAGAGACCCAGTACTTC. Amino acids: CAWSGRAQETQYF.

The chain has TRBV19 and TRBJ1-5; D possibly corresponds to TRBD1 (6 bases). V lost 2 bases to trimming and J lost 5 bases, with 10 bases between them. The CDR3 spans 14 residues. The germline V gene encodes CDR1 LNHDA and CDR2 SQIVND (reference sequence). The CDR3 region has the DNA TGTGCCAGTAGTATACCCAGGGGCGATCAGCCCCAGCATTTT. Protein sequence: CASSIPRGDQPQHF. The entire variable domain, with the rest obtained from reference TRBV19 and TRBJ1-5, is as follows: DGGITQSPKYLFRKEGQNVTLSCEQNLNHDAMYWYRQDPGQGLRLIYYSQIVNDFQKGDIAEGYSVSREKKESFPLTVTSAQKNPTAFYLCASSIPRGDQPQHFGDGTRLSIL.

CDR3 nucleotide sequence: TGTGCCACCAGTGGTCCTAGCGGGAAATTGGGGGCGTCCTACAATGAGCAGTTCTTC. It translates to CATSGPSGKLGASYNEQFF. This chain links TRBV24-1 with TRBJ2-1; 9 positions match TRBD2. The CDR3 length is 19 residues. V gave up 5 bases and J gave up 1 base; unmatched junction bases: 14. Germline V gene lookup returns CDR1 KGHDR and CDR2 SFDVKD.

The J gene is TRBJ2-2, the V gene TRBV30; 9 bases are shared with TRBD2. J was trimmed by 7 bases and V by 0 bases; bases with no gene match: 15. This CDR3 spans 18 amino acids. Germline CDR1 and CDR2: GTSNPN and SVGIG (reference sequence). The CDR3 region has the DNA TGTGCCTGGAGTGTATACGGGAGGATAGCGGGAGAAGGCGGGGAGCTGTTTTTT. Its protein product is CAWSVYGRIAGEGGELFF.

This clone was detected a few times. The chain has TRBV28 and TRBJ2-7, with unresolved D. Germline V CDR1 and CDR2: MDHEN, SYDVKM. This CDR3 contains 14 residues. Trimming removed 6 bases at V and 2 bases at J, with 14 bases between. Here the CDR3 reads CASSPSGPAYEQYF. CDR3 nucleotide sequence: TGTGCCAGCAGCCCCAGTGGCCCCGCCTACGAGCAGTACTTC.

The V call is TRBV9, the J call TRBJ2-3; D is unclear. CDR1 and CDR2 from the germline V gene are SGDLS and YYNGEE. The CDR3 spans 12 residues. Deletions cut 4 bases from V and 2 bases from J, with 5 bases between. This chain's CDR3 is CASSTDTDTQYF. In nucleotides, the CDR3 is TGTGCCAGCAGCACCGACACAGATACGCAGTATTTT.

The chain combines TRBV6-5 with TRBJ2-2; no definite D call. CDR3 length: 13 amino acids. The V end was cut by 1 base, the J end by 5 bases, with 5 bases between. The germline gives CDR1 MNHEY, CDR2 SVGAGI. Written as DNA, the CDR3 is TGTGCCAGCAGTTACTTATCTACCGGGGAGCTGTTTTTT. Encoded protein: CASSYLSTGELFF.

This chain joins TRBV27 and TRBJ1-5; 7 bases align to TRBD1. The CDR3 is 15 residues long. J gave up 4 bases and V 6 bases, and 9 bases lay outside the gene matches. CDR1 MNHEY and CDR2 SMNVEV come from the germline V gene (reference sequence). CDR3 sequence: CASRLGRGENQPQHF. CDR3 bases: TGTGCCAGCAGATTGGGCAGGGGGGAAAATCAGCCCCAGCATTTT.

This chain joins TRBV19 and TRBJ1-6; D gene unclear. The length of the CDR3 is 17 residues. Trimming took off 3 bases at V and 7 bases at J, with 19 bases between the two ends. CDR1 is LNHDA and CDR2 is SQIVND in the germline V gene (reference sequence). The CDR3 reads CASSIRRWGTDNSPLHF. The CDR3 DNA reads TGTGCCAGTAGTATTAGAAGATGGGGAACAGACAATTCACCCCTCCACTTT.

This rearrangement joins TRBV7-9 to TRBJ2-1, with D unclear. Germline values: CDR1 SEHNR, CDR2 FQNEAQ (reference sequence). V gave up 3 bases and J gave up 0 bases, with 12 bases separating them. CDR3 size: 16 residues. CDR3 bases: TGTGCCAGCAGCTTGGGTCTGGGCAGCTCCTACAATGAGCAGTTCTTC. As protein: CASSLGLGSSYNEQFF.

The chain links TRBV10-3 to TRBJ2-7, with 7 bases identical to TRBD2. Per germline, CDR1 ENHRY and CDR2 SYGVKD. The CDR3 covers 15 residues. V gave up 0 bases and J gave up 2 bases; unmatched junction bases: 4. CDR3 nucleotides: TGTGCCATCAGTGAGTCGGGCGGGGGACCCTACGAGCAGTACTTC. Its translation is CAISESGGGPYEQYF.

The chain carries TRBV19 and TRBJ1-5; tentative D call: TRBD1 (5 bases). V shed 2 bases and J shed 2 bases, with 13 bases lying between them. The V gene's germline CDR1 is LNHDA and CDR2 SQIVND (reference sequence). The CDR3 is 16 amino acids. CDR3 coding DNA: TGTGCCAGTAGTATACTGGCAGGGCGGCGCAATCAGCCCCAGCATTTT. Protein sequence: CASSILAGRRNQPQHF.

This clone has a handful of counts. The V and J genes are TRBV6-1 and TRBJ1-2, with a possible D match to TRBD1 (5 bases). The CDR3 runs to 12 residues. V lost 0 bases and J 8 bases, leaving 7 bases between the germline ends. Germline CDR1 reads MNHNS; CDR2 reads SASEGT. In DNA, the CDR3 is TGTGCCAGCAGTGAAGCGGAGGGGGGCTACACCTTC. Translating gives CASSEAEGGYTF.

The chain carries TRBV4-1 and TRBJ1-1; no clear D gene. This CDR3 contains 14 residues. The germline V and J ends were trimmed by 0 bases and 6 bases, with 11 bases remaining between them. The V gene's germline CDR1 is MGHRA and CDR2 YSYEKL. The CDR3 region has the DNA TGCGCCAGCAGCCAAGAGGGTCAGACCTCTGAAGCTTTCTTT. It is translated as CASSQEGQTSEAFF.

J is TRBJ2-1 and V is TRBV7-9, with 15 nucleotides matching TRBD2. Germline assignment: CDR1 SEHNR and CDR2 FQNEAQ (reference sequence). This CDR3 has 15 amino acids. Trimming took 5 bases from V and 9 from J; bases not matched to a gene: 5. CDR3 DNA sequence: TGTGCCAGCAGCCCTAGGACTAGCGGGAGGGGTGAGCAGTTCTTC. It codes for CASSPRTSGRGEQFF.

This chain links TRBV9 with TRBJ2-7; 9 nucleotides match TRBD1. This CDR3 has 15 residues. Trimming cost V 2 bases and J 5 bases; bases outside gene matches: 8. The germline V gene encodes CDR1 SGDLS and CDR2 YYNGEE. CDR3 protein: CASSVTGTGWNEQYF. The CDR3, as DNA: TGTGCCAGCAGCGTGACCGGGACAGGGTGGAACGAGCAGTACTTC.

The V gene is TRBV7-9, the J gene TRBJ2-1; D is ambiguous. Trimming pared 7 bases from V and 7 bases from J, leaving 8 bases between. Per germline, CDR1 SEHNR and CDR2 FQNEAQ (reference sequence). This CDR3 has 11 amino acids. The CDR3 DNA is TGTGCCAGCACCCGGTCTAATGAGCAGTTCTTC. This sequence encodes CASTRSNEQFF.

This clone was counted only a few times. This rearrangement joins TRBV2 to TRBJ2-2, with 12 bases fitting TRBD2. Looked up from germline, CDR1 is SNHLY and CDR2 is FYNNEI. The CDR3 spans 17 residues. Trimming cost V 6 bases and J 3 bases; bases outside gene matches: 8. Written as DNA, the CDR3 is TGTGCCAGCAGCAAACCGGGACTAGCGGGCTACACCGGGGAGCTGTTTTTT. It yields the protein CASSKPGLAGYTGELFF.

The chain's CDR3 is CATSDSPPGSYGYTF. The CDR3 DNA sequence: TGTGCCACCAGTGATTCCCCACCCGGGTCCTATGGCTACACCTTC. The gene calls are TRBV24-1 and TRBJ1-2; the D is unclear. Trimming left V 2 bases short and J 4 bases short, with 13 bases between. The CDR3 is 15 residues long. Germline V gene sequence: CDR1 KGHDR, CDR2 SFDVKD.